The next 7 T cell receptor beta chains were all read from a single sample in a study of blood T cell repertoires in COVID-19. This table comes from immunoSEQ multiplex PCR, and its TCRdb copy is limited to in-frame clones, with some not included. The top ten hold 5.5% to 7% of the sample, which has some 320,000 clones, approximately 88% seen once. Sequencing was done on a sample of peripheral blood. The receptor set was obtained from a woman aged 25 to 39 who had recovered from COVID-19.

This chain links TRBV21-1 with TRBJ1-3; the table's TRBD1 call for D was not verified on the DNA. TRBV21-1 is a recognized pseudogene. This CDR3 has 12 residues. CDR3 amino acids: CASSKWANTIYF. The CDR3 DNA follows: TGTGCCAGCAGCAAATGGGCGAACACCATATATTTT.

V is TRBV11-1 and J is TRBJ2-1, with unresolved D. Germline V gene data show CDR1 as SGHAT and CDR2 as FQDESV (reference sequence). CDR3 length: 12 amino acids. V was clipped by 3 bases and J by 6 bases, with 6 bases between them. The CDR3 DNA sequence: TGTGCCAGCAGCTTTCCCGGCAATGAGCAGTTCTTC. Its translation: CASSFPGNEQFF.

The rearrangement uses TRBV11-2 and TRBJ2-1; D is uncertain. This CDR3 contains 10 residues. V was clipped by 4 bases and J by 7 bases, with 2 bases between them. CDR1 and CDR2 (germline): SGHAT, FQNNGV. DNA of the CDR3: TGTGCCAGCAGCTCTAATGAGCAGTTCTTC. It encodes CASSSNEQFF.

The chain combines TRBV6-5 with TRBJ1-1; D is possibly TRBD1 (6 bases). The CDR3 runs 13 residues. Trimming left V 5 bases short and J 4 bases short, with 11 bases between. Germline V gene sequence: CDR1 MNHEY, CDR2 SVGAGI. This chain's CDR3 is CASSRQVTTEAFF. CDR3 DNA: TGTGCCAGCAGTCGACAGGTGACCACTGAAGCTTTCTTT.

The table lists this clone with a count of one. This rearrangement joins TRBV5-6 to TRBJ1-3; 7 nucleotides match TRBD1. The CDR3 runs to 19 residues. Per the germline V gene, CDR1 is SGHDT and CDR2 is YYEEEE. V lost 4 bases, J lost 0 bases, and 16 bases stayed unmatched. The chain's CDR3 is CASSRGPREGASSGNTIYF. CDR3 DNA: TGTGCCAGCAGCCGGGGTCCTCGTGAGGGGGCGAGCTCTGGAAACACCATATATTTT.

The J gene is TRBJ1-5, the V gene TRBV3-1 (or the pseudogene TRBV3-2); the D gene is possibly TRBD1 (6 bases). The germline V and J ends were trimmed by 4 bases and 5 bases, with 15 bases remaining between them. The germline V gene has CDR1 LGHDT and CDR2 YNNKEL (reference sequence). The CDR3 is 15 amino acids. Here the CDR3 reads CASSRSAGVDQPQHF. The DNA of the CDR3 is TGTGCCAGCAGCCGATCAGCAGGGGTCGATCAGCCCCAGCATTTT.

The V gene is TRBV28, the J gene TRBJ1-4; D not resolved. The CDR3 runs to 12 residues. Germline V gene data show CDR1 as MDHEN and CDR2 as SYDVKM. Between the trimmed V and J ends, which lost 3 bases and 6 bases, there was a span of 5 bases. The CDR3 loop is CASSFPHEKLFF. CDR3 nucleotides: TGTGCCAGCAGTTTCCCTCATGAAAAACTGTTTTTT. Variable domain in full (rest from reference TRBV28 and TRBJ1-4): DVKVTQSSRYLVKRTGEKVFLECVQDMDHENMFWYRQDPGLGLRLIYFSYDVKMKEKGDIPEGYSVSREKKERFSLILESASTNQTSMYLCASSFPHEKLFFGSGTQLSVL.